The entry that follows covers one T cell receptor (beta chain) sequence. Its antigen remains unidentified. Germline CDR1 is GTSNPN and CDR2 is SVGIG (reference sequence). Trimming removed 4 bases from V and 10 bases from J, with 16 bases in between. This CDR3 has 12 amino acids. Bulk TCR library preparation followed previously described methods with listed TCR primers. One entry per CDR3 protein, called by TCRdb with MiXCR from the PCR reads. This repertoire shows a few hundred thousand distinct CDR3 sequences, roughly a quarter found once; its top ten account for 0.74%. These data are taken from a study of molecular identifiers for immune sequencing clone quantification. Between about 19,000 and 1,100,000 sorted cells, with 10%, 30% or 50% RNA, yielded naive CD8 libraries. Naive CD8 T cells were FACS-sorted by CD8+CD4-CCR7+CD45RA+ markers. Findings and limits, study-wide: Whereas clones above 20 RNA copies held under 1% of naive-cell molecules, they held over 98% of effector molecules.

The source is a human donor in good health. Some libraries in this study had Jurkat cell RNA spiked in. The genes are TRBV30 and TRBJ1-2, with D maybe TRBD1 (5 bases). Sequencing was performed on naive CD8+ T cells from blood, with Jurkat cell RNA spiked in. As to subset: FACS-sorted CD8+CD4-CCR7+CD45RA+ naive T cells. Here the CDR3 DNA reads TGTGCCTGGATCTCTGACAGCCTTATCTACACCTTC. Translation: CAWISDSLIYTF.